This entry lists 26 T cell receptor beta chains sequenced from one sample in a study of T cell responses to AZD1222 COVID-19 vaccine. The method was immunoSEQ multiplex PCR; TCRdb's version includes in-frame clones alone and lacks a portion of them. The data hold tens of thousands of clones, with 70% to 90% observed a single time. The source was peripheral blood, collected on day 0 of AZD1222 vaccination. The receptors derive from an adult in good health.

The CDR3 reads CASSARTGGCEKLFF. The CDR3 DNA is TGTGCCAGCAGCGCCCGGACAGGGGGCTGTGAAAAACTGTTTTTT. This chain links TRBV21-1 with TRBJ1-4; the D call in the table, TRBD1, was not verified against the DNA. TRBV21-1 is flagged as a pseudogene. This CDR3 contains 15 residues.

V usage is TRBV30 and J usage is TRBJ2-3; D is unclear. V was cut by 0 bases and J by 4 bases, with 8 bases left in between. CDR1 is GTSNPN, CDR2 SVGIG, per germline (reference sequence). The CDR3 is 13 amino acids. The CDR3 sequence is CAWSVKVADTQYF. In DNA form, the CDR3 reads TGTGCCTGGAGTGTAAAGGTGGCAGATACGCAGTATTTT.

The J gene is TRBJ2-1, the V gene TRBV5-5; D unclear. V was clipped by 1 base and J by 0 bases, with 8 bases between them. CDR3 size: 15 residues. CDR1 SGHKS and CDR2 YYEKEE come from the germline V gene (reference sequence). This CDR3 reads CASSLRMSSYNEQFF. For the CDR3, the DNA is TGTGCCAGCAGCTTGAGAATGAGCTCCTACAATGAGCAGTTCTTC. Based on the CDR3 plus reference TRBV5-5 and TRBJ2-1, the full variable domain is DAGVTQSPTHLIKTRGQQVTLRCSPISGHKSVSWYQQVLGQGPQFIFQYYEKEERGRGNFPDRFSARQFPNYSSELNVNALLLGDSALYLCASSLRMSSYNEQFFGPGTRLTVL.

The genes are TRBV27 and TRBJ2-3, with D possibly matching TRBD2 (7 bases). Germline values: CDR1 MNHEY, CDR2 SMNVEV (reference sequence). The CDR3 is made up of 17 amino acids. V was trimmed by 5 bases and J by 0 bases, leaving 18 bases between them. The CDR3, as DNA: TGTGCCAGCAGTAGACTTGCGGGGGCCCTTAGCACAGATACGCAGTATTTT. This gives the protein CASSRLAGALSTDTQYF.

The chain joins TRBV11-2 to TRBJ1-4; D uncertain. In germline, CDR1 is SGHAT, CDR2 FQNNGV. With 3 bases removed from V and 8 bases from J, the gap between germline ends came to 7 bases. The CDR3 contains 12 residues. In DNA form, the CDR3 reads TGTGCCAGCAGCTTTGAAGGCGAAAAACTGTTTTTT. It specifies CASSFEGEKLFF.

This sequence joins TRBV6-5 and TRBJ1-6; perhaps TRBD1 as D (5 bases). Germline CDR1 MNHEY, CDR2 SVGAGI. The CDR3 totals 15 residues. Trimming shortened V by 6 bases and J by 8 bases, and 17 bases separated the two germline ends. CDR3: CASSSLGETDSPLHF. DNA for the CDR3: TGTGCCAGCAGCTCCCTGGGGGAGACGGATTCACCCCTCCACTTT.

The V call is TRBV3-1 (or the pseudogene TRBV3-2), the J call TRBJ2-1; 7 bases map to TRBD2. Germline trimming cut 1 base from V and 4 bases from J; bases unmatched to any gene: 7. The germline CDR1 and CDR2 sequences are LGHDT and YNNKEL (reference sequence). The CDR3 has 16 residues. The CDR3 DNA reads TGTGCCAGCAGCCAAGGTGCGGGAGATCGGTACAATGAGCAGTTCTTC. Protein: CASSQGAGDRYNEQFF.

The chain's CDR3 is CASSQDRAYGYTF. In DNA, the CDR3 is TGTGCCAGCAGCCAAGATAGGGCCTATGGCTACACCTTC. V gene TRBV3-1 (or the pseudogene TRBV3-2) combines with J gene TRBJ1-2, with D hard to call. CDR3 size: 13 residues. V gave up 0 bases and J gave up 4 bases, with 6 bases separating them. Germline CDR1 is LGHDT and CDR2 is YNNKEL (reference sequence).

The rearrangement uses TRBV12-5 and TRBJ2-3, with D perhaps TRBD1 (7 bases). The germline gives CDR1 LGHNT, CDR2 FRNRAP. This CDR3 contains 14 residues. V was clipped by 5 bases and J by 4 bases, with 13 bases between them. In DNA, the CDR3 is TGTGCTAGTGGTGATACAGGGGAGGCAGATACGCAGTATTTT. This translates into CASGDTGEADTQYF. The complete variable domain, with remaining parts taken from reference TRBV12-5 and TRBJ2-3, reads DARVTQTPRHKVTEMGQEVTMRCQPILGHNTVFWYRQTMMQGLELLAYFRNRAPLDDSGMPKDRFSAEMPDATLATLKIQPSEPRDSAVYFCASGDTGEADTQYFGPGTRLTVL.

The chain employs TRBV5-1 and TRBJ2-5, with D tentatively TRBD2 (5 bases). The V gene's germline CDR1 is SGHRS and CDR2 YFSETQ. This CDR3 spans 13 amino acids. Trimming shortened V by 1 base and J by 3 bases, and 7 bases separated the two germline ends. CDR3 residues: CASSLTGKETQYF. The DNA for the CDR3 is TGCGCCAGCAGCTTGACGGGGAAAGAGACCCAGTACTTC. Full variable domain (missing parts from reference TRBV5-1 and TRBJ2-5): KAGVTQTPRYLIKTRGQQVTLSCSPISGHRSVSWYQQTPGQGLQFLFEYFSETQRNKGNFPGRFSGRQFSNSRSEMNVSTLELGDSALYLCASSLTGKETQYFGPGTRLLVL.

This clone occurred a few times. The CDR3 sequence is CAWTVRGTGGFGELFF. The CDR3 DNA follows: TGTGCCTGGACTGTACGGGGGACAGGGGGATTCGGGGAGCTGTTTTTT. The chain joins TRBV30 to TRBJ2-2; 11 nucleotides line up with TRBD1. The ends lost 4 bases at V and 7 bases at J; junction bases unmatched: 11. CDR1 and CDR2 (germline): GTSNPN, SVGIG (reference sequence). The CDR3 runs 16 residues.

This chain joins TRBV19 and TRBJ1-1; D perhaps matches TRBD1 (6 bases). The germline V gene has CDR1 LNHDA and CDR2 SQIVND (reference sequence). This CDR3 has 14 residues. V was clipped by 8 bases and J by 0 bases, with 13 bases between them. CDR3 bases: TGTGCCAGTCACAGGGAAGAGATGAACACTGAAGCTTTCTTT. Its translation is CASHREEMNTEAFF.

The chain is built from TRBV18 and TRBJ2-5; no firm D call. Germline V lookup: CDR1 KGHSH, CDR2 LQKENI. The CDR3 is 13 residues long. Between the trimmed V and J ends, which lost 6 bases and 3 bases, there was a span of 11 bases. The CDR3 sequence: CASSPRREETQYF. CDR3 DNA: TGTGCCAGCTCTCCCCGACGGGAAGAGACCCAGTACTTC.

This clone has a handful of counts. The V and J genes are TRBV9 and TRBJ2-5; 13 nucleotides line up with TRBD2. Germline CDR1 is SGDLS and CDR2 is YYNGEE. The CDR3 totals 16 residues. V lost 3 bases, J lost 2 bases, and 4 bases stayed unmatched. CDR3 sequence (DNA): TGTGCCAGCAGCGCGGGGACTAGCGGGGTTCAAGAGACCCAGTACTTC. Its translation: CASSAGTSGVQETQYF.

The chain carries TRBV5-1 and TRBJ2-3; 7 bases are a match to TRBD1. Germline CDR1 is SGHRS and CDR2 is YFSETQ. The CDR3 sequence is 14 residues long. The trim removed 3 bases at V and 7 bases at J, leaving 8 bases unmatched. The CDR3 loop reads CASSSHDRENTQYF. The CDR3 DNA sequence: TGCGCCAGCAGCTCCCACGACAGGGAAAATACGCAGTATTTT. The full variable domain, in which reference TRBV5-1 and TRBJ2-3 provide the parts outside the CDR3, is KAGVTQTPRYLIKTRGQQVTLSCSPISGHRSVSWYQQTPGQGLQFLFEYFSETQRNKGNFPGRFSGRQFSNSRSEMNVSTLELGDSALYLCASSSHDRENTQYFGPGTRLTVL.

The rearrangement links TRBV3-1 (or the pseudogene TRBV3-2) to TRBJ2-7, with 13 bases aligning to TRBD2. Germline-derived CDR1 and CDR2 are LGHDT and YNNKEL (reference sequence). Germline trimming cut 3 bases from V and 2 bases from J; bases unmatched to any gene: 1. CDR3 length equals 15 residues. CDR3 nucleotide sequence: TGTGCCAGCAGCCAGACTAGCGGGGGGACCTACGAGCAGTACTTC. Amino acid sequence: CASSQTSGGTYEQYF.

The chain's CDR3 is CASRFGQGTTNEKLFF. The CDR3 nucleotides are TGTGCCAGTAGATTCGGACAGGGGACCACTAATGAAAAACTGTTTTTT. The rearrangement uses TRBV19 and TRBJ1-4; 9 nucleotides agree with TRBD1. Unmatched junction bases numbered 7, after V lost 6 bases and J lost 2 bases. The germline gives CDR1 LNHDA, CDR2 SQIVND (reference sequence). The length of the CDR3 is 16 residues.

The chain combines TRBV9 with TRBJ2-3; D is ambiguous. The length of the CDR3 is 15 residues. The V gene's germline CDR1 is SGDLS and CDR2 YYNGEE. V lost 0 bases, J lost 0 bases, and 8 bases lay in between. The CDR3 loop is CASSVGGISTDTQYF. DNA of the CDR3: TGTGCCAGCAGCGTAGGTGGTATTAGCACAGATACGCAGTATTTT. Looking up the rest from reference TRBV9 and TRBJ2-3 gives the full variable domain: DSGVTQTPKHLITATGQRVTLRCSPRSGDLSVYWYQQSLDQGLQFLIQYYNGEERAKGNILERFSAQQFPDLHSELNLSSLELGDSALYFCASSVGGISTDTQYFGPGTRLTVL.

This clone was picked up one time. This chain joins TRBV11-2 and TRBJ1-2, with 7 bases that match TRBD1. The CDR3 totals 13 residues. The germline V gene encodes CDR1 SGHAT and CDR2 FQNNGV. J lost 8 bases, V lost 7 bases, and 10 bases had no gene match. CDR3 coding DNA: TGTGCCAGCACTCGACAGGGTTTCGACGGCTACACCTTC. Translation: CASTRQGFDGYTF.

The J gene is TRBJ2-1, the V gene TRBV5-1; 8 bases match TRBD1. The V gene's germline CDR1 is SGHRS and CDR2 YFSETQ. V was clipped by 4 bases and J by 2 bases; unmatched bases: 5. CDR3 length: 15 amino acids. The chain's CDR3 is CASSRTGNTYNEQFF. CDR3 nucleotides: TGCGCCAGCAGCCGGACAGGGAACACCTACAATGAGCAGTTCTTC.

The chain has TRBV5-5 and TRBJ2-7; D uncertain. Looked up from germline, CDR1 is SGHKS and CDR2 is YYEKEE (reference sequence). The CDR3 loop spans 13 amino acids. The V end was cut by 0 bases, the J end by 12 bases, with 16 bases between. The CDR3, as DNA: TGTGCCAGCAGCTTGGATCCAGGAGCTCAGCGGTACTTC. It codes for CASSLDPGAQRYF.

This rearrangement joins TRBV6-5 to TRBJ1-1, with a possible D match to TRBD1 (6 bases). The CDR3 spans 15 residues. The V gene's germline CDR1 is MNHEY and CDR2 SVGAGI. Trimming cost V 1 base and J 6 bases, with 15 bases left between them. CDR3 nucleotides: TGTGCCAGCAGTTACTTTAGCAGGGGTTCCGCTGAAGCTTTCTTT. Translating it yields CASSYFSRGSAEAFF.

The chain joins TRBV7-6 to TRBJ2-5, with a weak D call TRBD2 (5 bases). CDR1 is SGHVS, CDR2 FNYEAQ, per germline. V lost 2 bases and J 4 bases, leaving 26 bases between the germline ends. The CDR3 runs to 19 residues. CDR3 bases: TGTGCCAGCAGCTTAAATATCCCCAGTGGCCCACGAGGGCCAGAGACCCAGTACTTC. Protein sequence: CASSLNIPSGPRGPETQYF.

A few counts support this clone. The chain carries TRBV5-1 and TRBJ2-7; 9 bases align to TRBD2. The CDR3 contains 15 residues. The V gene's germline CDR1 is SGHRS and CDR2 YFSETQ. After removal of 4 bases from V and 2 bases from J, the junction contained 7 bases not matched to a gene. The chain's CDR3 is CASSPAGGATYEQYF. DNA for the CDR3: TGCGCCAGCAGCCCCGCGGGGGGGGCCACCTACGAGCAGTACTTC.

The V gene is TRBV6-5, the J gene TRBJ1-4, with 8 bases identical to TRBD1. Germline trimming cut 0 bases from V and 7 bases from J; bases unmatched to any gene: 7. This CDR3 spans 16 amino acids. CDR1 is MNHEY, CDR2 SVGAGI, per germline. In nucleotides, the CDR3 is TGTGCCAGCAGTTACTCGACCCAGGGGGCGGGTGAAAAACTGTTTTTT. As protein: CASSYSTQGAGEKLFF.

This clone was counted once. The chain is built from TRBV19 and TRBJ1-2, with 7 bases that match TRBD1. The germline CDR1 and CDR2 sequences are LNHDA and SQIVND (reference sequence). V was clipped by 10 bases and J by 8 bases; unmatched bases: 25. This CDR3 contains 17 residues. In DNA form, the CDR3 reads TGTGCCACTCTCCATCCCCAAAGGGCACAGGGGATGGAGGGCTACACCTTC. Translated: CATLHPQRAQGMEGYTF. The full variable domain, with the rest looked up from reference TRBV19 and TRBJ1-2, is DGGITQSPKYLFRKEGQNVTLSCEQNLNHDAMYWYRQDPGQGLRLIYYSQIVNDFQKGDIAEGYSVSREKKESFPLTVTSAQKNPTAFYLCATLHPQRAQGMEGYTFGSGTRLTVV.